The 18 T cell receptor beta chains below come from one sample, sequenced in a study of shared clonotypes between healthy human individuals. Produced via immunoSEQ multiplex PCR; TCRdb's table is partial and in-frame only. The top ten hold around 0.13% of the sample, which has 2 million to 2.5 million clones, approximately 96% seen once. Sequenced input: naive CD4+ T cells sorted from blood. Subset here: CD45RA+ positively selected. These receptors all come from a man between 18 and 35 years old in good health.

The chain is built from TRBV5-4 and TRBJ1-2, with 7 bases identical to TRBD1. Losses at the gene ends were 1 base for V and 8 bases for J; bases not matched to a gene: 11. The CDR3 totals 15 residues. CDR1 is SGHNT, CDR2 YYREEE, per germline (reference sequence). In nucleotides, the CDR3 is TGTGCCAGCAGCTTGAAGGGGGCCGGATTGCGGGGCTACACCTTC. Its translation is CASSLKGAGLRGYTF. Based on the CDR3 plus reference TRBV5-4 and TRBJ1-2, the full variable domain is ETGVTQSPTHLIKTRGQQVTLRCSSQSGHNTVSWYQQALGQGPQFIFQYYREEENGRGNFPPRFSGLQFPNYSSELNVNALELDDSALYLCASSLKGAGLRGYTFGSGTRLTVV.

This clone came up once. The genes are TRBV6-1 and TRBJ2-2; D perhaps matches TRBD1 (5 bases). This CDR3 contains 15 residues. Per the germline V gene, CDR1 is MNHNS and CDR2 is SASEGT. V lost 7 bases to trimming and J lost 0 bases, with 12 bases between them. The CDR3 sequence is CASNGHSTNTGELFF. The CDR3, as DNA: TGTGCCAGCAACGGACATTCAACGAACACCGGGGAGCTGTTTTTT.

The rearrangement links TRBV4-1 to TRBJ2-6; D may be TRBD1 (5 bases). This CDR3 has 17 residues. Germline V gene sequence: CDR1 MGHRA, CDR2 YSYEKL. The V end was cut by 1 base, the J end by 0 bases, with 10 bases between. CDR3 DNA sequence: TGCGCCAGCAGCCAAGGAGTCGACAGCTCTGGGGCCAACGTCCTGACTTTC. It specifies CASSQGVDSSGANVLTF.

CDR3 DNA sequence: TGCAGTGCTAGATCAGGGGTTGGCTACACCTTC. Its translation is CSARSGVGYTF. The chain carries TRBV20-1 and TRBJ1-2, with a weak D call TRBD1 (6 bases). The length of the CDR3 is 11 residues. The germline gives CDR1 DFQATT, CDR2 SNEGSKA (reference sequence). V lost 2 bases and J lost 7, with 8 bases in between.

As to this clone: Within the sample, other DNA sequences also encode this same CDR3. V usage is TRBV18 and J usage is TRBJ2-3, with D maybe TRBD2 (6 bases). V shed 3 bases and J shed 1 base, with 8 bases lying between them. Germline V gene data show CDR1 as KGHSH and CDR2 as LQKENI. The CDR3 consists of 14 residues. The CDR3 DNA is TGTGCCAGCTCACCGCCGGGGGGCACAGATACGCAGTATTTT. Translation: CASSPPGGTDTQYF.

DNA for the CDR3: TGTGCCAGCAGTGATTCGGGGGGGCCGGATACGCAGTATTTT. Encoded protein: CASSDSGGPDTQYF. This sequence joins TRBV2 and TRBJ2-3; 8 positions match TRBD2. The CDR3 is 14 amino acids. Germline lookup yields CDR1 SNHLY and CDR2 FYNNEI. J was trimmed by 6 bases and V by 3 bases; bases with no gene match: 5.

The chain employs TRBV6-6 and TRBJ2-3; 7 bases agree with TRBD2. The germline gives CDR1 MNHNY, CDR2 SVGAGI (reference sequence). V was clipped by 2 bases and J by 2 bases; unmatched bases: 7. The CDR3 length is 16 residues. The CDR3 protein is CASSYPGLGDTDTQYF. CDR3 nucleotide sequence: TGTGCCAGCAGTTACCCTGGACTAGGAGACACAGATACGCAGTATTTT.

This sequence joins TRBV4-2 and TRBJ2-1; no firm D call. From germline, CDR1 is LGHNA and CDR2 YNFKEQ. The length of the CDR3 is 17 residues. The V and J ends lost 0 bases and 7 bases respectively, with 19 bases between them. The CDR3 here is CASSQEVFTTGMNEQFF. CDR3 DNA sequence: TGTGCCAGCAGCCAAGAAGTCTTCACAACTGGTATGAATGAGCAGTTCTTC.

In regard to this clone: The identical CDR3 is also encoded by other nucleotide sequences in the sample. The chain links TRBV11-2 to TRBJ2-7, with D possibly being TRBD2 (6 bases). CDR3 size: 14 residues. Deletions cut 5 bases from V and 3 bases from J, with 14 bases between. Germline CDR1 and CDR2: SGHAT and FQNNGV. The CDR3 nucleotides read TGTGCCAGCAGCCTAGGCGGCGGGGTCTACGAGCAGTACTTC. Its translation: CASSLGGGVYEQYF.

V gene TRBV19 combines with J gene TRBJ1-5; D might be TRBD1 (5 bases). CDR3 size: 15 residues. With 1 base removed from V and 10 bases from J, the gap between germline ends came to 17 bases. CDR1 is LNHDA, CDR2 SQIVND, per germline (reference sequence). The CDR3 reads CASSIGAGEVNPQHF. CDR3 sequence (DNA): TGTGCCAGTAGTATAGGGGCGGGGGAGGTAAATCCCCAGCATTTT.

J is TRBJ1-3 and V is TRBV2, with D possibly TRBD1 on 6 matching bases. CDR1 SNHLY and CDR2 FYNNEI come from the germline V gene. The germline V and J ends were trimmed by 5 bases and 0 bases, with 17 bases remaining between them. The CDR3 extends over 17 amino acids. The CDR3 protein is CASSLNPGHLSGNTIYF. As DNA, the CDR3 is TGTGCCAGCAGTTTAAATCCGGGACACCTCTCTGGAAACACCATATATTTT.

With regard to this clone: A read error may be the cause here, since a much bigger clone is one base away. This sample includes further DNA sequences coding for the same CDR3. The chain uses TRBV7-6 and TRBJ2-5; D not resolved. This CDR3 comprises 11 residues. V was cut by 3 bases and J by 5 bases, with 4 bases left in between. Germline CDR1 SGHVS, CDR2 FNYEAQ. The CDR3 protein is CASSFGETQYF. The DNA of the CDR3 is TGTGCCAGCAGCTTTGGGGAGACCCAGTACTTC.

The rearrangement joins TRBV6-1 to TRBJ2-7; D uncertain. V shed 6 bases and J shed 4 bases, with 13 bases lying between them. This CDR3 region has 13 residues. Germline V gene sequence: CDR1 MNHNS, CDR2 SASEGT. The CDR3 is CASREQGSYEQYF. Written as DNA, the CDR3 is TGTGCCAGCAGGGAGCAAGGGTCTTACGAGCAGTACTTC.

The V call is TRBV6-5, the J call TRBJ1-5, with D possibly TRBD1 on 6 matching bases. Germline V gene lookup returns CDR1 MNHEY and CDR2 SVGAGI. The CDR3 contains 13 residues. Trimming removed 7 bases at V and 2 bases at J, with 9 bases between. The CDR3 region is CASKEGGNQPQHF. CDR3 in DNA: TGTGCCAGCAAGGAGGGGGGCAATCAGCCCCAGCATTTT.

The chain carries TRBV5-1 and TRBJ2-1; D possibly uses TRBD1 or TRBD2 (6 bases each). Germline V gene lookup returns CDR1 SGHRS and CDR2 YFSETQ. Trimming left V 3 bases short and J 8 bases short, with 18 bases between. This CDR3 is built from 15 residues. CDR3 in amino acids: CASSSALGGIDEQFF. The CDR3 nucleotides are TGCGCCAGCAGCTCCGCCCTCGGGGGCATCGATGAGCAGTTCTTC.

The rearrangement links TRBV7-9 to TRBJ2-3; D possibly corresponds to TRBD1 (5 bases). Trimming stripped 1 base from V and 2 bases from J, with 10 bases between. Germline CDR1 is SEHNR and CDR2 is FQNEAQ (reference sequence). The CDR3 is made up of 15 amino acids. In nucleotides, the CDR3 is TGTGCCAGCAGCTTAGGGACACTCACCACAGATACGCAGTATTTT. It translates to CASSLGTLTTDTQYF.

The CDR3 DNA sequence: TGTGCCTCGTCAGGGGGCTCTAATGAAAAACTGTTTTTT. This sequence encodes CASSGGSNEKLFF. J is TRBJ1-4 and V is TRBV10-3, with 8 bases fitting TRBD1. Looked up from germline, CDR1 is ENHRY and CDR2 is SYGVKD. This CDR3 region has 13 residues. After removal of 11 bases from V and 3 bases from J, the junction contained 5 bases not matched to a gene.

Comments on this clone: The same CDR3 also results from other DNA sequences found in this sample. V gene TRBV15 combines with J gene TRBJ1-3; 7 bases line up with TRBD1. The CDR3 extends over 14 amino acids. The germline V gene encodes CDR1 LNHNV and CDR2 YYDKDF (reference sequence). V shed 2 bases and J 2 bases; nucleotides not matched to a gene: 0. CDR3 in DNA: TGTGCCACCAGCAGAACAGGGGCTGGAAACACCATATATTTT. Amino acid sequence: CATSRTGAGNTIYF.